These 27 T cell receptor beta chains were all obtained from the same sample, sequenced in a study of early T cells in non-severe SARS-CoV-2 infection. TCRdb used MiXCR to reprocess the 5' RACE reads, holding one entry per CDR3 protein. Counted here are approximately 63,000 distinct CDR3 sequences, roughly 5.7% occurring once; the ten biggest clones make up approximately 3.6%. The sample consisted of whole blood, taken at baseline. These receptors originate from an adult who was a healthcare worker with PCR-confirmed SARS-CoV-2 infection or an uninfected control (not recorded which).

This clonotype was seen repeatedly, ten times or more. The chain is built from TRBV10-3 and TRBJ1-1, with TRBD1 as a possible D gene (6 bases). With 5 bases removed from V and 1 base from J, the gap between germline ends came to 11 bases. The CDR3 runs 14 residues. CDR1 is ENHRY and CDR2 is SYGVKD in the germline V gene. The CDR3 region is CAISNGQSNTEAFF. The CDR3 DNA reads TGTGCCATCAGTAACGGACAGTCGAACACTGAAGCTTTCTTT.

This clonotype was seen a few times. The chain recombines TRBV5-1 with TRBJ2-7, with 8 positions matching TRBD1. This CDR3 contains 14 residues. V shed 0 bases, J shed 7 bases, and the junction held 6 bases outside the gene matches. Germline V gene data show CDR1 as SGHRS and CDR2 as YFSETQ. The CDR3 reads CASSLDQGAGEQYF. The DNA of the CDR3 is TGCGCCAGCAGCTTGGACCAGGGGGCAGGTGAGCAGTACTTC.

Ten or more counts support this clonotype. The chain has TRBV23-1 and TRBJ2-2, with no clear D. TRBV23-1 qualifies as an ORF whose function is uncertain. This CDR3 spans 17 amino acids. Trimming left V 0 bases short and J 0 bases short, with 11 bases between. CDR3 in amino acids: CASSQSKGNANTGELFF. The DNA of the CDR3 is TGCGCCAGCAGTCAATCGAAGGGAAACGCGAACACCGGGGAGCTGTTTTTT.

This clonotype was found a few times. This rearrangement joins TRBV25-1 to TRBJ2-3; TRBD1 aligns across 10 bases. Germline assignment: CDR1 MGHDK and CDR2 SYGVNS. The CDR3 totals 15 residues. V lost 6 bases to trimming and J lost 2 bases; unmatched junction nucleotides: 5. The DNA of the CDR3 is TGTGCCAGCAGCGCGGGACAGGGGCACACAGATACGCAGTATTTT. It translates to CASSAGQGHTDTQYF.

In its sample, this clonotype was seen many times. The rearrangement joins TRBV6-1 to TRBJ2-5, with a tentative D call TRBD1 (6 bases). The CDR3 runs 15 residues. Germline V gene sequence: CDR1 MNHNS, CDR2 SASEGT. Trimming stripped 3 bases from V and 2 bases from J, with 13 bases between. The CDR3 DNA reads TGTGCCAGCAGTGAGGGCAGGGGTAGGCAAGAGACCCAGTACTTC. It yields the protein CASSEGRGRQETQYF.

This clonotype was recorded many times. This chain joins TRBV27 and TRBJ2-1, with 10 bases fitting TRBD2. The ends lost 6 bases at V and 6 bases at J; junction bases unmatched: 14. Germline V gene sequence: CDR1 MNHEY, CDR2 SMNVEV (reference sequence). This CDR3 region has 17 residues. As DNA, the CDR3 is TGTGCCAGCAGGAACACCCCACTAGCGGGATACGGCAATGAGCAGTTCTTC. Amino acids: CASRNTPLAGYGNEQFF.

This clonotype was recorded many times. This chain connects TRBV6-1 to TRBJ1-5, with D possibly TRBD1 on 6 matching bases. This CDR3 spans 17 amino acids. Germline V lookup: CDR1 MNHNS, CDR2 SASEGT. The germline V and J ends were trimmed by 0 bases and 1 base, with 13 bases remaining between them. The CDR3 here is CASSEAMGGLSNQPQHF. The CDR3 DNA follows: TGTGCCAGCAGTGAAGCTATGGGGGGGCTCAGCAATCAGCCCCAGCATTTT.

This clonotype was seen repeatedly, ten times or more. V is TRBV2 and J is TRBJ2-3, with D possibly matching TRBD1 (5 bases). This CDR3 has 13 amino acids. Germline V gene data show CDR1 as SNHLY and CDR2 as FYNNEI. V lost 8 bases, J lost 1 base, and 10 bases lay in between. Written as DNA, the CDR3 is TGTGCCAGCCAAGACAGCGGCACAGATACGCAGTATTTT. This encodes CASQDSGTDTQYF.

The V call is TRBV24-1, the J call TRBJ2-3; tentatively, D is TRBD1 (6 bases). V lost 4 bases and J lost 2, with 15 bases in between. There are 16 residues in the CDR3. The germline V gene has CDR1 KGHDR and CDR2 SFDVKD. Here the CDR3 DNA reads TGTGCCACCAGTGAGCCAGGAGAGGGACACACAGATACGCAGTATTTT. This sequence encodes CATSEPGEGHTDTQYF.

The sample holds many counts of this clonotype. The chain recombines TRBV7-9 with TRBJ1-2; a weak D match, TRBD1 (6 bases). V was shortened by 5 bases and J by 2 bases, with 9 bases between the two germline ends. This CDR3 is built from 13 residues. The germline V gene encodes CDR1 SEHNR and CDR2 FQNEAQ (reference sequence). The CDR3 DNA reads as TGTGCCAGCAGCCCGCAGGGGAACTATGGCTACACCTTC. Residues: CASSPQGNYGYTF.

This clonotype was observed many times. The chain combines TRBV20-1 with TRBJ1-6, with D uncertain. Germline assignment: CDR1 DFQATT and CDR2 SNEGSKA (reference sequence). V was trimmed by 6 bases and J by 8 bases, leaving 17 bases between them. CDR3 length: 14 residues. CDR3 sequence: CSAPAALYDSPLHF. CDR3 DNA: TGCAGTGCCCCGGCGGCCCTCTACGATTCACCCCTCCACTTT.

This sequence joins TRBV6-2 or TRBV6-3 and TRBJ2-7; 7 bases line up with TRBD1. The CDR3 has 13 amino acids. Germline lookup yields CDR1 MNHEY and CDR2 SVGEGT. With 7 bases clipped from V and 5 bases from J, the junction kept 8 bases outside the gene matches. The CDR3 DNA reads TGTGCCAGCACCTACAGGGGTGTCAACGAGCAGTACTTC. It codes for CASTYRGVNEQYF.

This clonotype was detected a few times. The chain uses TRBV28 and TRBJ1-6; D is possibly TRBD1 (5 bases). The germline V gene has CDR1 MDHEN and CDR2 SYDVKM. V shed 2 bases and J shed 0 bases, with 14 bases lying between them. The CDR3 is 18 residues long. CDR3 loop: CASSLGARGSSYNSPLHF. CDR3 DNA: TGTGCCAGCAGTTTAGGGGCCCGAGGTAGCTCCTATAATTCACCCCTCCACTTT.

This clonotype was recorded many times. V gene TRBV27 combines with J gene TRBJ2-1, with a weak D call TRBD1 (6 bases). From germline, CDR1 is MNHEY and CDR2 SMNVEV (reference sequence). CDR3 length: 13 residues. The V end was cut by 5 bases, the J end by 10 bases, with 15 bases between. Written as DNA, the CDR3 is TGTGCCAGCAGTATTTACAGGGTTGGGGAGCAGTTCTTC. This translates into CASSIYRVGEQFF.

This clonotype was observed many times. This chain uses TRBV7-6 with TRBJ1-1, with 8 nucleotides matching TRBD1. The V segment lost 3 bases and the J segment 6 bases; nucleotides outside the gene matches: 6. Germline CDR1 reads SGHVS; CDR2 reads FNYEAQ. The CDR3 sequence is 14 residues long. The CDR3 region is CASSLGQGASEAFF. The CDR3 region has the DNA TGTGCCAGCAGCTTGGGGCAGGGGGCCTCTGAAGCTTTCTTT. Based on the CDR3 plus reference TRBV7-6 and TRBJ1-1, the full variable domain is GAGVSQSPRYKVTKRGQDVALRCDPISGHVSLYWYRQALGQGPEFLTYFNYEAQQDKSGLPNDRFSAERPEGSISTLTIQRTEQRDSAMYRCASSLGQGASEAFFGQGTRLTVV.

The chain employs TRBV19 and TRBJ2-1; 12 nucleotides match TRBD2. The CDR3 length is 14 residues. CDR1 LNHDA and CDR2 SQIVND come from the germline V gene (reference sequence). The trim removed 6 bases at V and 5 bases at J, leaving 2 bases unmatched. The CDR3 DNA follows: TGTGCCAGTAGGGGACTAGCGGGTGACAATGAGCAGTTCTTC. It encodes CASRGLAGDNEQFF.

Many counts were recorded for this clonotype. The chain uses TRBV10-3 and TRBJ1-2, with D unresolved. The CDR3 spans 15 residues. Trimming removed 6 bases at V and 5 bases at J, with 19 bases between. Germline V CDR1 and CDR2: ENHRY, SYGVKD. CDR3 loop: CAISGPTNMVYGYTF. In DNA form, the CDR3 reads TGTGCCATCAGCGGGCCGACAAATATGGTATATGGCTACACCTTC.

This clonotype came up a few times. This chain links TRBV27 with TRBJ2-3, with 7 bases aligning to TRBD1. Germline-derived CDR1 and CDR2 are MNHEY and SMNVEV (reference sequence). The CDR3 has 17 amino acids. Germline trimming cut 5 bases from V and 0 bases from J; bases unmatched to any gene: 11. The CDR3 sequence: CASSATPQGPSTDTQYF. CDR3 DNA sequence: TGTGCCAGCAGTGCCACCCCACAGGGGCCTAGCACAGATACGCAGTATTTT.

The sample holds many counts of this clonotype. DNA of the CDR3: TGTGCCAGCAGCCAAGATCCGGGGACGGAGACCCAGTACTTC. It encodes CASSQDPGTETQYF. V is TRBV4-2 and J is TRBJ2-5; D possibly matches TRBD1 or TRBD2 (5 bases each). The CDR3 loop spans 14 amino acids. Trimming took 0 bases from V and 5 from J, leaving 10 bases between them. Germline V gene lookup returns CDR1 LGHNA and CDR2 YNFKEQ.

This clonotype was seen many times. The chain has TRBV25-1 and TRBJ2-3; 9 bases are a match to TRBD2. The junction had 8 bases not matched to a gene; V was cut back by 2 bases and J by 5 bases. Germline CDR1 reads MGHDK; CDR2 reads SYGVNS. This CDR3 has 16 amino acids. As DNA, the CDR3 is TGTGCCAGCAGTGAAATGGGTAGCGGGAGCTTAGATACGCAGTATTTT. It translates to CASSEMGSGSLDTQYF.

This rearrangement joins TRBV5-8 to TRBJ2-1; TRBD2 matches at 10 bases. Germline CDR1 and CDR2: SGHTS and YDEGEE. The length of the CDR3 is 16 residues. V was clipped by 3 bases and J by 7 bases; unmatched bases: 10. The CDR3 DNA reads as TGTGCCAGCAGCTCACCGGGACTAGCGCTGGAGAATGAGCAGTTCTTC. It translates to CASSSPGLALENEQFF.

With respect to this clonotype: A much bigger clone sits one base away, suggesting this may be a read error. V and J are TRBV4-1 and TRBJ2-4, with 7 bases lining up with TRBD2. V dropped 0 bases and J dropped 4; count of bases not matched to a gene: 9. This CDR3 region has 17 residues. Germline CDR1 is MGHRA and CDR2 is YSYEKL. The CDR3 nucleotides are TGCGCCAGCAGCCAAGAACCTGGCGGGAGCAAGAAAAACATTCAGTACTTC. This sequence encodes CASSQEPGGSKKNIQYF.

This chain links TRBV19 with TRBJ2-2; 8 bases agree with TRBD2. V shed 3 bases and J 4 bases; nucleotides not matched to a gene: 1. Per the germline V gene, CDR1 is LNHDA and CDR2 is SQIVND (reference sequence). The CDR3 has 14 amino acids. The CDR3 nucleotides read TGTGCCAGTAGTATCACTAGCGGCACCGGGGAGCTGTTTTTT. Translating it yields CASSITSGTGELFF.

Details on this clonotype: A much bigger clone sits one base away, suggesting this may be a read error. The CDR3 does not end in the conserved phenylalanine or tryptophan, so this is likely a read error. The chain joins TRBV27 to TRBJ2-7; D may be TRBD1 or TRBD2 (5 bases each). CDR1 and CDR2 (germline): MNHEY, SMNVEV (reference sequence). Trimming pared 5 bases from V and 2 bases from J, leaving 13 bases between. The CDR3 is made up of 14 amino acids. Here the CDR3 DNA reads TGTGCCAGCAGTCCCCGGGACGCAGCCTACGAGCAGTACCTC. It codes for CASSPRDAAYEQYL.

This chain's CDR3 is CASSSSPYESYEQYF. CDR3 nucleotides: TGTGCCAGCAGCTCTAGTCCCTACGAGAGCTACGAGCAGTACTTC. The chain links TRBV5-6 to TRBJ2-7; D unresolved. V lost 3 bases and J lost 3, with 16 bases in between. CDR1 and CDR2 from the germline V gene are SGHDT and YYEEEE. The CDR3 runs to 15 residues.

Ten or more counts support this clonotype. The rearrangement links TRBV28 to TRBJ1-1, with D hard to call. This CDR3 region has 13 residues. Germline V gene lookup returns CDR1 MDHEN and CDR2 SYDVKM. The V and J ends lost 6 bases and 0 bases respectively, with 8 bases between them. This chain's CDR3 is CASSTTVNTEAFF. Here the CDR3 DNA reads TGTGCCAGCAGCACGACGGTGAACACTGAAGCTTTCTTT.

This clonotype has ten or more counts. The genes are TRBV4-2 and TRBJ2-7, with D unclear. Trimming shortened V by 1 base and J by 3 bases, and 7 bases separated the two germline ends. Germline loops: CDR1 LGHNA, CDR2 YNFKEQ. The CDR3 is 13 amino acids. CDR3 sequence: CASSQGADYEQYF. In DNA form, the CDR3 reads TGTGCCAGCAGCCAAGGGGCGGACTACGAGCAGTACTTC.